This entry lists 23 T cell receptor beta chains sequenced from one sample in a study of cytomegalovirus exposure and HLA in healthy donors. PCR involved 60 Vbeta and 13 Jbeta primers. TCRdb's copy holds only in-frame clones and misses some; the assay was immunoSEQ multiplex PCR. The table lists 280,000 or so clones, over 85% of them singletons, with less than 2.5% in the top ten. The specimen sequenced was PBMCs. Receptors originate from a woman aged 18-29 years in good health and CMV-seronegative.

This clone appeared once. The CDR3 bases are TGTGCCAGCAGCTCCCCCGCAGGGGGCTACGAGCAGTACTTC. Protein product: CASSSPAGGYEQYF. V gene TRBV7-6 combines with J gene TRBJ2-7; TRBD1 matches at 7 bases. With 4 bases clipped from V and 3 bases from J, the junction kept 6 bases outside the gene matches. The germline CDR1 and CDR2 sequences are SGHVS and FNYEAQ. The CDR3 extends over 14 amino acids.

This rearrangement joins TRBV27 to TRBJ2-1; 7 bases agree with TRBD2. V trimming: 4 bases; J trimming: 4 bases; junction bases outside the gene matches: 19. Germline V lookup: CDR1 MNHEY, CDR2 SMNVEV (reference sequence). This CDR3 is 19 amino acids long. CDR3 in amino acids: CASSCFFQQPNGGYNEQFF. Here the CDR3 DNA reads TGTGCCAGCAGTTGTTTCTTCCAACAGCCTAACGGGGGGTACAATGAGCAGTTCTTC.

The V gene is TRBV19, the J gene TRBJ1-5, with D possibly matching TRBD1 (6 bases). The CDR3 consists of 14 residues. Deletions cut 5 bases from V and 7 bases from J, with 15 bases between. Germline assignment: CDR1 LNHDA and CDR2 SQIVND (reference sequence). CDR3 loop: CASSPQTGNQPQHF. CDR3 bases: TGTGCCAGTAGTCCACAGACAGGTAACCAGCCCCAGCATTTT.

This clone was detected only a few times. The chain links TRBV27 to TRBJ1-1; the D is unclear. This CDR3 region has 11 residues. Trimming shortened V by 5 bases and J by 7 bases, and 8 bases separated the two germline ends. Germline lookup yields CDR1 MNHEY and CDR2 SMNVEV (reference sequence). CDR3 coding DNA: TGTGCCAGCAGTAATGCACATGAAGCTTTCTTT. Translation gives CASSNAHEAFF.

The chain uses TRBV6-1 and TRBJ2-3, with TRBD2 identical over 11 bases. V gave up 4 bases and J gave up 3 bases; unmatched junction bases: 6. The V gene's germline CDR1 is MNHNS and CDR2 SASEGT. The CDR3 totals 16 residues. Written as DNA, the CDR3 is TGTGCCAGCAGTGGCCTACTAGCGGGGGAAACAGATACGCAGTATTTT. Residues: CASSGLLAGETDTQYF.

This chain uses TRBV4-1 with TRBJ2-5; D remains unclear. The V gene's germline CDR1 is MGHRA and CDR2 YSYEKL. The V end lost 4 bases, the J end lost 2 bases, and 11 bases lay between the germline ends. This CDR3 region has 14 residues. The CDR3 region has the DNA TGCGCCAGCAGCCCCCTTGGGCAGCAAGAGACCCAGTACTTC. It yields the protein CASSPLGQQETQYF.

J is TRBJ2-7 and V is TRBV27, with D tentatively TRBD2 (6 bases). The germline V and J ends were trimmed by 6 bases and 4 bases, with 16 bases remaining between them. Germline V gene sequence: CDR1 MNHEY, CDR2 SMNVEV (reference sequence). The length of the CDR3 is 14 residues. The CDR3 DNA sequence: TGTGCCAGCAGGGGACTCATCGACCCATACGAGCAGTACTTC. This encodes CASRGLIDPYEQYF.

The genes are TRBV7-8 and TRBJ1-2; 8 bases agree with TRBD1. The J segment lost 1 base and the V segment lost 4 bases, leaving 8 bases of the junction unmatched. CDR1 SGHVS and CDR2 FQNEAQ come from the germline V gene. The CDR3 contains 16 residues. The CDR3 DNA follows: TGTGCCAGCAGCTCGACCGCCAGGGGGCTTAACTATGGCTACACCTTC. This sequence encodes CASSSTARGLNYGYTF.

The rearrangement links TRBV5-1 to TRBJ1-3; a weak D match, TRBD1 (5 bases). This CDR3 is 13 amino acids long. CDR1 SGHRS and CDR2 YFSETQ come from the germline V gene. The ends were cut back, 2 bases at V and 7 bases at J, with 10 bases in the middle. For the CDR3, the DNA is TGCGCCAGCAGCTTCCAGGGTAGCAACACCATATATTTT. This encodes CASSFQGSNTIYF.

The V call is TRBV9, the J call TRBJ1-6, with D maybe TRBD1 (5 bases). Germline-derived CDR1 and CDR2 are SGDLS and YYNGEE. Trimming took 4 bases from V and 8 from J, leaving 22 bases between them. The CDR3 sequence is 17 residues long. The CDR3 sequence: CASSSRPGTPSDSPLHF. The CDR3 coding sequence is TGTGCCAGCAGCTCCCGCCCCGGGACTCCGAGCGATTCACCCCTCCACTTT.

This chain connects TRBV30 to TRBJ1-2, with D uncertain. The germline V and J ends were trimmed by 2 bases and 5 bases, with 6 bases remaining between them. CDR1 and CDR2 (germline): GTSNPN, SVGIG (reference sequence). The CDR3 consists of 11 residues. The CDR3 nucleotides are TGTGCCTGGAGTACTGTATATGGCTACACCTTC. Residues: CAWSTVYGYTF. Using reference TRBV30 and TRBJ1-2 for the parts outside the CDR3, the full variable domain is SQTIHQWPATLVQPVGSPLSLECTVEGTSNPNLYWYRQAAGRGLQLLFYSVGIGQISSEVPQNLSASRPQDRQFILSSKKLLLSDSGFYLCAWSTVYGYTFGSGTRLTVV.

V and J are TRBV27 and TRBJ1-2, with D tentatively TRBD1 (5 bases). Trimming pared 6 bases from V and 6 bases from J, leaving 8 bases between. Germline V lookup: CDR1 MNHEY, CDR2 SMNVEV (reference sequence). The CDR3 runs 11 residues. In DNA form, the CDR3 reads TGTGCCAGCAGCCAGGGAAATGGCTACACCTTC. Translating it yields CASSQGNGYTF.

CDR3 region: CASAESGEYEQYF. The CDR3 region has the DNA TGCGCCAGCGCCGAGTCGGGGGAATACGAGCAGTACTTC. This sequence joins TRBV5-1 and TRBJ2-7; maybe TRBD2 (6 bases). This CDR3 has 13 amino acids. Germline V lookup: CDR1 SGHRS, CDR2 YFSETQ. Trimming pared 7 bases from V and 4 bases from J, leaving 15 bases between.

The chain combines TRBV2 with TRBJ1-5; 7 bases line up with TRBD1. The CDR3 runs 14 residues. The germline V gene encodes CDR1 SNHLY and CDR2 FYNNEI. V was pared by 3 bases and J by 5 bases, with 4 bases of the junction left unmatched. In DNA, the CDR3 is TGTGCCAGCAGTGAGACAGGGAGAGATCAGCCCCAGCATTTT. The encoded protein is CASSETGRDQPQHF. Based on the CDR3 plus reference TRBV2 and TRBJ1-5, the full variable domain is EPEVTQTPSHQVTQMGQEVILRCVPISNHLYFYWYRQILGQKVEFLVSFYNNEISEKSEIFDDQFSVERPDGSNFTLKIRSTKLEDSAMYFCASSETGRDQPQHFGDGTRLSIL.

The chain joins TRBV30 to TRBJ1-1; TRBD1 matches 7 bases. V lost 4 bases and J lost 6; bases outside the gene matches: 5. The germline V gene has CDR1 GTSNPN and CDR2 SVGIG (reference sequence). This CDR3 is built from 12 residues. The CDR3 loop reads CAWMQDRPEAFF. The CDR3 DNA sequence: TGTGCCTGGATGCAGGACAGGCCTGAAGCTTTCTTT.

This rearrangement joins TRBV4-2 to TRBJ2-3, with 8 bases lining up with TRBD1. From germline, CDR1 is LGHNA and CDR2 YNFKEQ. V lost 5 bases, J lost 4 bases, and 5 bases stayed unmatched. This CDR3 contains 14 residues. The CDR3 bases are TGTGCCAGCAGCGTAGGACAGGGTCCAGATACGCAGTATTTT. It translates to CASSVGQGPDTQYF.

The V gene is TRBV27, the J gene TRBJ2-7; TRBD2 matches at 12 bases. The V gene end was trimmed by 4 bases and the J gene end by 5 bases; junction bases not matched to a gene: 6. This CDR3 has 15 residues. Germline V gene sequence: CDR1 MNHEY, CDR2 SMNVEV (reference sequence). This CDR3 reads CASSSYRTSGDEQYF. In DNA form, the CDR3 reads TGTGCCAGCAGTTCCTATCGGACTAGCGGGGACGAGCAGTACTTC.

The chain has TRBV7-7 and TRBJ2-1; maybe TRBD2 (6 bases). The CDR3 consists of 15 residues. Germline CDR1 reads SSHAT; CDR2 reads FNYEAQ (reference sequence). V dropped 5 bases and J dropped 8 bases, with 19 bases sitting between them. The CDR3: CASSRTLARLDEQFF. The CDR3 DNA reads TGTGCCAGCAGCCGCACACTAGCCCGGCTAGATGAGCAGTTCTTC.

The rearrangement uses TRBV28 and TRBJ2-2; D unresolved. The CDR3 consists of 15 residues. Germline lookup yields CDR1 MDHEN and CDR2 SYDVKM. The germline V and J ends were trimmed by 2 bases and 4 bases, with 11 bases remaining between them. The CDR3 DNA is TGTGCCAGCAGTTTAATCACAGAAGGCACCGGGGAGCTGTTTTTT. This codes for CASSLITEGTGELFF.

The J gene is TRBJ2-7, the V gene TRBV18, with 9 bases matching TRBD1. Per germline, CDR1 KGHSH and CDR2 LQKENI. V lost 5 bases, J lost 7 bases, and 9 bases stayed unmatched. The CDR3 consists of 14 residues. This CDR3 reads CASSARDRESEQYF. CDR3 DNA: TGTGCCAGCTCAGCCCGGGACAGGGAATCTGAGCAGTACTTC.

The V call is TRBV5-4, the J call TRBJ2-3, with TRBD2 matching over 7 bases. V lost 4 bases, J lost 5 bases, and 10 bases stayed unmatched. Germline CDR1 reads SGHNT; CDR2 reads YYREEE (reference sequence). This CDR3 is 15 amino acids long. CDR3 coding DNA: TGTGCCAGCAGCCCTGGGGCGGGAGCCAGAGATACGCAGTATTTT. This sequence encodes CASSPGAGARDTQYF.

V gene TRBV20-1 combines with J gene TRBJ2-1; D ambiguous. CDR3 length: 9 amino acids. V dropped 4 bases and J dropped 10 bases, with 5 bases sitting between them. Germline V lookup: CDR1 DFQATT, CDR2 SNEGSKA (reference sequence). CDR3 in DNA: TGCAGTGCTAACTGCGAGCAGTTCTTC. Encoded protein: CSANCEQFF.

This chain connects TRBV2 to TRBJ1-2; TRBD1 is a possible D gene (5 bases). The CDR3 spans 12 residues. The V gene's germline CDR1 is SNHLY and CDR2 FYNNEI. With 7 bases removed from V and 3 bases from J, the gap between germline ends came to 9 bases. DNA of the CDR3: TGTGCCAGCATATGGGGGGACTATGGCTACACCTTC. As protein: CASIWGDYGYTF.